This T cell receptor beta chain was captured by sequencing in a study of T-cell reconstitution after alpha-beta-depleted transplantation in children. The study's findings and limits: When one year had passed after transplant, most T-cell counts and diversity came from newly produced T cells. It was reported that alpha-beta T cells came from several hundred expanded graft clones (about two months after transplant). Some patients owed their high day-60 TCRbeta diversity to surviving recipient T cells and thymic progenitors.

Unique molecular identifiers were built into the TCRbeta library. In TCRdb, the PCR reads were re-called with MiXCR into one record per CDR3 protein. This sample yields 200,000 to 300,000 distinct CDR3 sequences, of which roughly 8% are seen a single time; 6% to 7% belongs to the top ten. This clonotype was recorded at least ten times. What it recognizes is unknown. The CDR3 covers 15 residues. Trimming took off 4 bases at V and 0 bases at J, with 15 bases between the two ends. Germline V gene lookup returns CDR1 DFQATT and CDR2 SNEGSKA (reference sequence). Material: PBMCs, mostly from graft donor cells, obtained 180 days after TCRalphabeta/CD19-depleted stem cell transplant. The chain links TRBV20-1 to TRBJ2-5; D is unclear. The source of this sequence is a male patient between 5 and 17 years old who had a stem cell transplant for acute lymphoblastic leukemia, so the T cells may come from the graft donor. CDR3 sequence: CSAKGTPEYQETQYF. CDR3 DNA: TGCAGTGCTAAGGGTACGCCTGAGTACCAAGAGACCCAGTACTTC.